This TCR beta chain originates from a study of beta chain features in type 1 diabetes. Study results and limitations: Across patients, naive, central memory and Treg TCRB repertoires exhibited apparently greater similarity than was observed across healthy donors. Whether TCRB rearrangement is influenced by HLA type went unresolved here.

Sequenced material consisted of expressed TCRB transcripts (all of the isolated RNA was reverse transcribed). The protocol was immunoSEQ multiplex PCR, while the TCRdb copy is restricted to in-frame clones and leaves out a portion. The data contain 350,000 to 450,000 clones, approximately 13% of them singletons. Note on this clone: Its antigen remains unidentified. Compared with germline, one end of the junction differs, possibly owing to a read error.

This CDR3 contains 13 residues. Germline-derived CDR1 and CDR2 are SNHLY and FYNNEI. The sequence was obtained from a man younger than 45 in good health. This chain uses TRBV2 with TRBJ1-6; D may be TRBD1 (5 bases). The sequenced material came from naive CD4+ T cells from blood. CDR3 sequence (DNA): TGTGCCAGCCGTGAGGACACCCACTCACCCCTCCACTTT. It translates to CASREDTHSPLHF.